This TCR beta chain is drawn from a study of blood T cell repertoires in COVID-19. Background on the study: Spain, Italy and the United States supplied samples that represented acute and convalescent COVID-19. Sources were T cells, B-cell-depleted T cells, or PBMCs; the material itself was cDNA or gDNA.

Original data processing: Reference gene primers were amplified, and this amplification served to estimate nucleated cell counts. TCRdb's copy holds only in-frame clones and misses some; the assay was immunoSEQ multiplex PCR. V and J calls and clone size are given by that table; D and trimming were obtained from the DNA. Among roughly 280,000 clones, roughly 90% were seen once, and the ten largest hold 2% to 2.5%. The sample was peripheral blood. The sequence was obtained from a man in his forties or fifties with acute or convalescent COVID-19.

The CDR3 protein is CASSLLGGGGNSPLHF. The CDR3 coding sequence is TGTGCCAGCAGTTTATTGGGGGGGGGTGGCAATTCACCCCTCCACTTT. V and J are TRBV27 and TRBJ1-6, with a possible D match to TRBD1 (5 bases). Trimming removed 1 base from V and 7 bases from J, with 14 bases in between. CDR1 is MNHEY and CDR2 is SMNVEV in the germline V gene (reference sequence). The CDR3 consists of 16 residues.